This T cell receptor beta chain was documented in a study of T-cell memory formation after mild COVID-19. The ends were cut back, 3 bases at V and 6 bases at J, with 15 bases in the middle. In germline, CDR1 is WSHSY, CDR2 SAAADI. This CDR3 region has 15 residues. Study-level findings and limits: For contracting clones, CD4+ ones sat mainly in CM and EM, CD8+ in EMRA. Pre-infection memory held some responding clones, suggesting pre-existing cross-reactive T cells responded.

Employing constant-segment primers, 5'RACE generated TCR alpha and TCR beta cDNA libraries bearing sample barcodes and UMIs. One entry per CDR3 protein results from TCRdb running MiXCR on the 5' RACE reads. The sample carries about 110,000 distinct CDR3 sequences, roughly a sixth recorded once. In regard to this clonotype: The antigen is unknown.

The chain is built from TRBV10-2 and TRBJ2-1; D may be TRBD2 (7 bases). Input material: PBMCs or a T cell subset sorted from them (not recorded which). The sequence derives from a young man who had mild COVID-19 (a few samples of this study predate the infection). Cell type and time point are not known. The CDR3 coding sequence is TGCGCCAGCAGTGATGTAGTGGGGGGGCGCAATGAGCAGTTCTTC. Residues: CASSDVVGGRNEQFF.